Listed below are T cell receptor beta chains from one sample, sequenced in a study of cytomegalovirus exposure and HLA in healthy donors. Only in-frame clones appear in the TCRdb table, and some are missing; sequencing was by immunoSEQ multiplex PCR. The sample shows 150,000 to 200,000 clones, about 80% of them seen only once. The sequencing input was PBMCs. These receptors were taken from a man younger than 30 in good health and CMV-seronegative. Both conserved end residues are part of each CDR3. The D gene is left open where the match is weak. Expanded clones get a size class; other rows say once, few or many, or leave the size out.

D: TRBD2; J: TRBJ2-2; size: NA; V: TRBV5-4; DNA: TGTGCCAGCAGCTTAGCCAGCGGGAGAGTTGGCACCGGGGAGCTGTTTTTT; CDR3: CASSLASGRVGTGELFF
D: TRBD1; J: TRBJ1-6; size: NA; V: TRBV29-1; DNA: TGCAGCGTTGCTTGGGGACAGGGGCCGGATTCACCCCTCCACTTT; CDR3: CSVAWGQGPDSPLHF
D: TRBD2; J: TRBJ2-7; size: NA; V: TRBV28; DNA: TGTGCCAGCAGTCCTCTAGCGGGAGATCCCTACGAGCAGTACTTC; CDR3: CASSPLAGDPYEQYF
D: NA; J: TRBJ1-5; size: once; V: TRBV7-9; DNA: TGTGCCAGCACTGCCGGGAGCAATCAGCCCCAGCATTTT; CDR3: CASTAGSNQPQHF
D: NA; J: TRBJ2-7; size: NA; V: TRBV9; DNA: TGTGCCAGCAGCGTAGACGGGACGGGGGACTACGAGCAGTACTTC; CDR3: CASSVDGTGDYEQYF
D: NA; J: TRBJ2-6; size: NA; V: TRBV5-4; DNA: TGTGCCAGCAGCTCAAGCAGAGGATTCTCTGGGGCCAACGTCCTGACTTTC; CDR3: CASSSSRGFSGANVLTF
D: NA; J: TRBJ2-3; size: NA; V: TRBV4-3; DNA: TGCGCCAGCAGCCAAGATCACCCACAACAGGGTAATACGCAGTATTTT; CDR3: CASSQDHPQQGNTQYF
D: TRBD1; J: TRBJ1-2; size: NA; V: TRBV28; DNA: TGTGCCAGCTCCCCCAGGGGGCGTTATGGCTACACCTTC; CDR3: CASSPRGRYGYTF
D: TRBD2; J: TRBJ2-3; size: NA; V: TRBV19; DNA: TGTGCCAGTAGTATTGCGGGACTAGCGGGACTTACAGATACGCAGTATTTT; CDR3: CASSIAGLAGLTDTQYF
D: NA; J: TRBJ1-2; size: NA; V: TRBV11-2; DNA: TGTGCCAGCAGCTTGAGGGAGACCTATGGCTACACCTTC; CDR3: CASSLRETYGYTF
D: NA; J: TRBJ2-3; size: NA; V: TRBV30; DNA: TGTGCCTGGGAAGGGGTCAGTGATACGCAGTATTTT; CDR3: CAWEGVSDTQYF
D: TRBD2; J: TRBJ2-5; size: once; V: TRBV30; DNA: TGTGCCTGGAGTCCCCCGGGACTAGCGGGGACCACCCAGTACTTC; CDR3: CAWSPPGLAGTTQYF
D: NA; J: TRBJ1-1; size: few; V: TRBV4-2; DNA: TGTGCCAGCAGCCAAGATTGGAGGGTCAGACGGGACACTGAAGCTTTCTTT; CDR3: CASSQDWRVRRDTEAFF
D: TRBD1; J: TRBJ2-5; size: NA; V: TRBV19; DNA: TGTGCCAGTAGTATAGATATTTCCGGGACAGCTCAAGAGACCCAGTACTTC; CDR3: CASSIDISGTAQETQYF
D: NA; J: TRBJ1-5; size: NA; V: TRBV6-5; DNA: TGTGCCAGCAGTTTTTCAGGGCTGGGAAGGAATCAGCCCCAGCATTTT; CDR3: CASSFSGLGRNQPQHF
D: NA; J: TRBJ1-4; size: NA; V: TRBV28; DNA: TGTGCCAGCAGTTCCCCACAGGGTTTGGCTAATGAAAAACTGTTTTTT; CDR3: CASSSPQGLANEKLFF
D: TRBD2; J: TRBJ2-3; size: NA; V: TRBV27; DNA: TGTGCCAGCACCATGGGGGGGACAGATACGCAGTATTTT; CDR3: CASTMGGTDTQYF
D: NA; J: TRBJ2-3; size: NA; V: TRBV4-1; DNA: TGCGCCAGCAGCCGACTAGCCGGGACAGGCGGCACAGATACGCAGTATTTT; CDR3: CASSRLAGTGGTDTQYF
D: NA; J: TRBJ2-3; size: NA; V: TRBV20-1; DNA: TGCAGTGCTTTAAATCCAGATACGCAGTATTTT; CDR3: CSALNPDTQYF
D: TRBD2; J: TRBJ2-7; size: NA; V: TRBV9; DNA: TGTGCCAGCAGCCCCAGTGGCGGGAGCCCTGTGCAGTACTTC; CDR3: CASSPSGGSPVQYF
D: NA; J: TRBJ2-3; size: NA; V: TRBV2; DNA: TGTGCCAGCAGTGTAGAAAATACGCAGTATTTT; CDR3: CASSVENTQYF
D: TRBD2; J: TRBJ2-7; size: NA; V: TRBV2; DNA: TGTGCCAGCAGCTGGGAGGGTTTGGGCGAGCAGTACTTC; CDR3: CASSWEGLGEQYF
D: TRBD1; J: TRBJ2-7; size: NA; V: TRBV5-1; DNA: TGCGCCAGCAGCTCGACAGGGGAAACTTACGACGAGCAGTACTTC; CDR3: CASSSTGETYDEQYF
D: NA; J: TRBJ2-1; size: NA; V: TRBV7-8; DNA: TGTGCCAGCAGCCTTTCCGTAAATGAGCAGTTCTTC; CDR3: CASSLSVNEQFF
D: TRBD1; J: TRBJ1-1; size: NA; V: TRBV28; DNA: TGTGCCAGCAGTTTCGACAGGGGGTTGACCACTGAAGCTTTCTTT; CDR3: CASSFDRGLTTEAFF
D: TRBD2; J: TRBJ2-1; size: NA; V: TRBV4-3; DNA: TGCGCCAGCAGCCACGGCGCGGCGGGAGTGGCCTACAATGAGCAGTTCTTC; CDR3: CASSHGAAGVAYNEQFF
D: NA; J: TRBJ2-5; size: NA; V: TRBV5-1; DNA: TGCGCCAGCAGCCAGGGGCCAGGGGAAGATTTAGAGACCCAGTACTTC; CDR3: CASSQGPGEDLETQYF
D: NA; J: TRBJ1-6; size: NA; V: TRBV25-1; DNA: TGTGCCAGCAGTGGTCAGAGGAATTCACCCCTCCACTTT; CDR3: CASSGQRNSPLHF
D: TRBD1; J: TRBJ1-2; size: NA; V: TRBV7-3; DNA: TGTGCCAGCAGCGCGACAGGGGCGGGGAAAGGCTACACCTTC; CDR3: CASSATGAGKGYTF
D: NA; J: TRBJ2-1; size: NA; V: TRBV9; DNA: TGTGCCAGCAGCCCCCTAGCACCGAAAAACAATGAGCAGTTCTTC; CDR3: CASSPLAPKNNEQFF
D: TRBD2; J: TRBJ2-6; size: NA; V: TRBV2; DNA: TGTGCCAGCAGTAAAGGGTCATCTCCTTTACGGACTAGCGAGTACCACTCTGGGGCCAACGTCCTGACTTTC; CDR3: CASSKGSSPLRTSEYHSGANVLTF
D: TRBD1; J: TRBJ1-2; size: few; V: TRBV7-2; DNA: TGTGCCAGCAAACAGGGGGCCGGCTATGGCTACACCTTC; CDR3: CASKQGAGYGYTF
D: NA; J: TRBJ2-1; size: NA; V: TRBV6-1; DNA: TGTGCCAGCCGCGCTGAGAATGAGCAGTTCTTC; CDR3: CASRAENEQFF
D: TRBD1; J: TRBJ1-2; size: NA; V: TRBV11-2; DNA: TGTGCCAGCAGCTTAGGACAGGGCTATGGCTACACCTTC; CDR3: CASSLGQGYGYTF
D: TRBD2; J: TRBJ2-1; size: NA; V: TRBV28; DNA: TGTGCCAGCAGTCGTATAGCGGGAGGATACAATGAGCAGTTCTTC; CDR3: CASSRIAGGYNEQFF
D: NA; J: TRBJ1-4; size: once; V: TRBV5-1; DNA: TGCGCCAGCAGCTTGGAGCCAGGCGAAAAACTGTTTTTT; CDR3: CASSLEPGEKLFF
D: NA; J: TRBJ2-1; size: NA; V: TRBV7-9; DNA: TGTGCCAGCAGTACCGCGGCTAATCACAATGAGCAGTTCTTC; CDR3: CASSTAANHNEQFF
D: NA; J: TRBJ1-5; size: NA; V: TRBV7-9; DNA: TGTGCCAGCAGCTTAGGAGATTCAGGGGCTCAGCCCCAGCATTTT; CDR3: CASSLGDSGAQPQHF
D: NA; J: TRBJ2-7; size: NA; V: TRBV7-9; DNA: TGTGCCAGCAGCCAACAGGTGGGGATCTCCTACGAGCAGTACTTC; CDR3: CASSQQVGISYEQYF
D: TRBD1; J: TRBJ2-7; size: NA; V: TRBV7-6; DNA: TGTGCCAGCAGCCTCCGGACAGGGGTGGCCTACGAGCAGTACTTC; CDR3: CASSLRTGVAYEQYF